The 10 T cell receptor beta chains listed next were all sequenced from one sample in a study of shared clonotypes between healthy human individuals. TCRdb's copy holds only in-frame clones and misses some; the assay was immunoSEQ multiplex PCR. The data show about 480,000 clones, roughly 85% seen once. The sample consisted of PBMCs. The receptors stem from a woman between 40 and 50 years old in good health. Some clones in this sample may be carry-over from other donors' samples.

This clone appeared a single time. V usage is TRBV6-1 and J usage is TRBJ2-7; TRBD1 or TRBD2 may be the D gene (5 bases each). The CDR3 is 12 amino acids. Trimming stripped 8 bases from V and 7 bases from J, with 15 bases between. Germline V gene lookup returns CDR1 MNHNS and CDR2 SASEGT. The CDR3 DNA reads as TGTGCCAGCGGGGGTACGGTTGATGAGCAGTACTTC. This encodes CASGGTVDEQYF.

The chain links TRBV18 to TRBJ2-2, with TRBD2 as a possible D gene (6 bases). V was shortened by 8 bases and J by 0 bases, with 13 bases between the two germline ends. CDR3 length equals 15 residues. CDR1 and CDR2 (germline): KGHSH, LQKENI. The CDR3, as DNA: TGTGCCAGCCCCAGTCTAGCGTCGAACACCGGGGAGCTGTTTTTT. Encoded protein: CASPSLASNTGELFF.

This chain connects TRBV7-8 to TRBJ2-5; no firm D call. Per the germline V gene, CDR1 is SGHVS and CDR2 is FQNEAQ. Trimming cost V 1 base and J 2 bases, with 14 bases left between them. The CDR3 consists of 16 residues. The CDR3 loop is CASSLVGLVGQETQYF. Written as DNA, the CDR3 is TGTGCCAGCAGCTTAGTAGGGCTAGTAGGGCAAGAGACCCAGTACTTC.

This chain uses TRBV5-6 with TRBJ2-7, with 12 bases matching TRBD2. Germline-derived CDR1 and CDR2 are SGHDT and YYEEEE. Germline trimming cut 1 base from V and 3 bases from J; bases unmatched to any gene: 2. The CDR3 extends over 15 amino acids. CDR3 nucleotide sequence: TGTGCCAGCAGCTTGAGGGGACTAGCGGGCTACGAGCAGTACTTC. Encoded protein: CASSLRGLAGYEQYF.

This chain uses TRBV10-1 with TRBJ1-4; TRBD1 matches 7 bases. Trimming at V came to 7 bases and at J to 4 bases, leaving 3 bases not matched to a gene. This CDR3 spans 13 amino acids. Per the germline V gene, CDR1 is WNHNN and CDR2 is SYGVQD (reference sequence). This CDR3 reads CASTRGLNEKLFF. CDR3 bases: TGCGCCAGCACGAGGGGGCTTAATGAAAAACTGTTTTTT.

This CDR3 reads CATSGSHYEQYF. In nucleotides, the CDR3 is TGTGCCACCAGCGGGAGCCACTACGAGCAGTACTTC. The chain couples TRBV15 to TRBJ2-7; perhaps TRBD2 as D (5 bases). CDR1 is LNHNV, CDR2 YYDKDF, per germline (reference sequence). V was cut by 5 bases and J by 3 bases, with 8 bases left in between. The CDR3 is 12 residues long.

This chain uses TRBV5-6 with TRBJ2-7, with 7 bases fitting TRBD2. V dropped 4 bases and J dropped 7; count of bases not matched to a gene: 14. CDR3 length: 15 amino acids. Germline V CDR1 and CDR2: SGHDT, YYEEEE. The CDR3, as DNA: TGTGCCAGCAGCGAAATAGGGACTACCGTTTTTGAGCAGTACTTC. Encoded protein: CASSEIGTTVFEQYF.

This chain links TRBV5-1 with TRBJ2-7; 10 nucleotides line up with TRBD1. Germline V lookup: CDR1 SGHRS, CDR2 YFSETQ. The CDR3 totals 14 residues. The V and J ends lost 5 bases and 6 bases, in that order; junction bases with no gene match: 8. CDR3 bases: TGCGCCAGCAGTTATGACAGGGGGCGAGTCGAGCAGTACTTC. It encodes CASSYDRGRVEQYF. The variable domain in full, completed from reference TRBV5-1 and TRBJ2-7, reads KAGVTQTPRYLIKTRGQQVTLSCSPISGHRSVSWYQQTPGQGLQFLFEYFSETQRNKGNFPGRFSGRQFSNSRSEMNVSTLELGDSALYLCASSYDRGRVEQYFGPGTRLTVT.

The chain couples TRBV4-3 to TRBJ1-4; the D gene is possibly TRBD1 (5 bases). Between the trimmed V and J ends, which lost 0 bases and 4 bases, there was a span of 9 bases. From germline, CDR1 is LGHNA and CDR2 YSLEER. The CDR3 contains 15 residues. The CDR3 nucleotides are TGCGCCAGCAGCCAAGACCCGGGGCGTAATGAAAAACTGTTTTTT. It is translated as CASSQDPGRNEKLFF.

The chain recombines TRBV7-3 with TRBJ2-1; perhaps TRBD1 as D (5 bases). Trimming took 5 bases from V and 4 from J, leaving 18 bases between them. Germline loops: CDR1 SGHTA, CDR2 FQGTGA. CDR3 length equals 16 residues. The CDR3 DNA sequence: TGTGCCAGCAGCCCTACCTCTTCTGGGGCATACAATGAGCAGTTCTTC. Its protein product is CASSPTSSGAYNEQFF.